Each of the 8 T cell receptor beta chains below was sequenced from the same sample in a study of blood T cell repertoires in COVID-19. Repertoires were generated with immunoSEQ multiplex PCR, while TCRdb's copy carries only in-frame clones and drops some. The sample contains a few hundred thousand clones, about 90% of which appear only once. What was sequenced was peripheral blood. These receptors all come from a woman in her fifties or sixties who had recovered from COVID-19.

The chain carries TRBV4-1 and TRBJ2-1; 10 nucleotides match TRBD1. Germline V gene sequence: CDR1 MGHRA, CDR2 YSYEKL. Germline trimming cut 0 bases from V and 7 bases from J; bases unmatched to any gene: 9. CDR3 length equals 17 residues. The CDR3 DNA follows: TGCGCCAGCAGCCAAGATGGTCCGGGACAGGGGTCGAATGAGCAGTTCTTC. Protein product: CASSQDGPGQGSNEQFF.

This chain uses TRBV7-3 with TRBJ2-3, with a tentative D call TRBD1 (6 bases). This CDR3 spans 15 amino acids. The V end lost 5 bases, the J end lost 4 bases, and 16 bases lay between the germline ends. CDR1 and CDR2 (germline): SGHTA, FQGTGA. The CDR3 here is CASSQTIQGSDTQYF. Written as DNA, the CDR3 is TGTGCCAGCAGCCAGACCATTCAGGGGTCAGATACGCAGTATTTT.

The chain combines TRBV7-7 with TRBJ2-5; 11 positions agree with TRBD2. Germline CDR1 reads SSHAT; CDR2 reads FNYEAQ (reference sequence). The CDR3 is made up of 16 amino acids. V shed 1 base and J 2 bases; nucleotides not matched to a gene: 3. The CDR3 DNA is TGTGCCAGCAGCTTAGGTCCTAGCGGGGGGCAAGAGACCCAGTACTTC. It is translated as CASSLGPSGGQETQYF.

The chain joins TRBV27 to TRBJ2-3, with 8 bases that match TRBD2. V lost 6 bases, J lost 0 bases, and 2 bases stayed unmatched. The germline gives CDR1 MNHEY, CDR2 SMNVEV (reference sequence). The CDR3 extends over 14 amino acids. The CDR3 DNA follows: TGTGCCAGCAGGCGGGGGGCTAGCACAGATACGCAGTATTTT. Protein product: CASRRGASTDTQYF.

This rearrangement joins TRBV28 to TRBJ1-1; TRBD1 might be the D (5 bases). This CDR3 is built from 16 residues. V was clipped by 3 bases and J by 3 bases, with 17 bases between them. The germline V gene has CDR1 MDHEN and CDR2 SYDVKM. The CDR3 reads CASSFLAGPMDTEAFF. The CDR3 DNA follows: TGTGCCAGCAGTTTTCTGGCAGGGCCAATGGACACTGAAGCTTTCTTT. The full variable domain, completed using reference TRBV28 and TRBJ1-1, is DVKVTQSSRYLVKRTGEKVFLECVQDMDHENMFWYRQDPGLGLRLIYFSYDVKMKEKGDIPEGYSVSREKKERFSLILESASTNQTSMYLCASSFLAGPMDTEAFFGQGTRLTVV.

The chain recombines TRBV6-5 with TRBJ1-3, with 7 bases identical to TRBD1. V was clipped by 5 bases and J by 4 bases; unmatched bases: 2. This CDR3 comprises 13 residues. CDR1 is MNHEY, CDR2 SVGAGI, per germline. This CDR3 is CASSPTGGNTIYF. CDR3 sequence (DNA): TGTGCCAGCAGTCCGACAGGGGGAAACACCATATATTTT.

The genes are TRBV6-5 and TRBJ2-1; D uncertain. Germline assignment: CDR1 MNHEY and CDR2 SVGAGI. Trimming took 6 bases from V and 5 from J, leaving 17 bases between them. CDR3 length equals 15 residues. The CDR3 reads CASSSLPRYHNEQFF. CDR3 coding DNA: TGTGCCAGCAGCTCTCTCCCTCGGTACCACAATGAGCAGTTCTTC.

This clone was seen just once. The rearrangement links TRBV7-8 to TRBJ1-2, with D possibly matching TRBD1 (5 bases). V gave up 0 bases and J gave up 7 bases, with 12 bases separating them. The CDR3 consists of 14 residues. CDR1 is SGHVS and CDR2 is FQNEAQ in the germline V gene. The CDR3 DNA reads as TGTGCCAGCAGCTTAGCGGTCCAGGGATCTGGCTACACCTTC. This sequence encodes CASSLAVQGSGYTF.